This T cell receptor (beta chain) emerged from a study of T cells in Graves' hyperthyroidism and ophthalmopathy. Findings and limits, study-wide: Stable hyperthyroidism was separated from ophthalmopathy by a model based on 13 V-J features.

Worth noting for this clonotype: The antigen remains undetermined.

With V trimmed by 4 bases and J by 4 bases, 0 bases remained unmatched. The CDR3 is made up of 14 amino acids. Germline CDR1 reads MGHDK; CDR2 reads SYGVNS. TCR beta CDR3 regions were amplified from RNA. TCR CDR3 regions were first amplified by RT-PCR with HTBI primers. MiXCR, run by TCRdb on the multiplex PCR reads, gives a single entry per CDR3 protein. The data hold hundreds of thousands of distinct CDR3 sequences, with over 15% observed a single time. Sequencing input: blood. This TCR derives from a woman aged 18-29 years with Graves' hyperthyroidism. J is TRBJ2-7 and V is TRBV25-1; TRBD2 matches 14 bases. The CDR3 nucleotides are TGTGCCAGCAGTGGGACTAGCGGGAGGTACGAGCAGTACTTC. It is translated as CASSGTSGRYEQYF.